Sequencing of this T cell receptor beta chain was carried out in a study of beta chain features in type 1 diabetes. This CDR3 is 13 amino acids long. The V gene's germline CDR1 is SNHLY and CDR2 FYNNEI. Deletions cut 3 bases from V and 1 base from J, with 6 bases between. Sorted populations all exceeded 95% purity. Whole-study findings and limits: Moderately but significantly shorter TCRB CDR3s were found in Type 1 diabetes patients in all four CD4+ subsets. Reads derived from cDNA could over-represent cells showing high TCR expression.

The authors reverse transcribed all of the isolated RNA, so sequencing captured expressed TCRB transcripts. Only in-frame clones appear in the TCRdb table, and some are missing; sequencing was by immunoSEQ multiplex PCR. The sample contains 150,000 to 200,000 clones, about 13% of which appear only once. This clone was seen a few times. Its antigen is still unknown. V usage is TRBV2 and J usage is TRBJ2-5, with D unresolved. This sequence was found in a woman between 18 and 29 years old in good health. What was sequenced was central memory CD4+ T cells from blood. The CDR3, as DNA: TGTGCCAGCAGTGATATAGCCCAAGAGACCCAGTACTTC. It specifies CASSDIAQETQYF.